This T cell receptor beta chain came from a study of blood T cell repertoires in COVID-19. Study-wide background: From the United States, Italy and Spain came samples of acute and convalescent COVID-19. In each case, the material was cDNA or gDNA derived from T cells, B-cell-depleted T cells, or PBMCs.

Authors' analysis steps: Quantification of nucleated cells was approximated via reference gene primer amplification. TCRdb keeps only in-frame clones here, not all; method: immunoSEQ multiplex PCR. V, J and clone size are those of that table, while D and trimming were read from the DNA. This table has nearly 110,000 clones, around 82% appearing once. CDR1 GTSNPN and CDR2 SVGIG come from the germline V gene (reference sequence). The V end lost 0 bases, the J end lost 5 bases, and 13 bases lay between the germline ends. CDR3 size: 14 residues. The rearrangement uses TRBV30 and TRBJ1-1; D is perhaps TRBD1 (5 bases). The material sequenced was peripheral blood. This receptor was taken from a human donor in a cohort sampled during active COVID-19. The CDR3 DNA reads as TGTGCCTGGAGTGTACAAACCAAGGGGACTGAAGCTTTCTTT. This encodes CAWSVQTKGTEAFF.